This entry is about one T cell receptor beta chain. Its cognate antigen is unknown. Primed by a sample-barcoded 5' primer and a J-beta primer mix, a second PCR proceeded for 7 to 11 cycles. One entry per CDR3 protein results from TCRdb running MiXCR on the 5' RACE reads. The sample lists about 1.8 million distinct CDR3 sequences; about 50% were seen once. The data belong to a study of blood T cells in healthy people across ages. Study-wide points: Per million T cells, TCR beta diversity dropped roughly linearly as age increased.

Germline values: CDR1 MNHEY, CDR2 SMNVEV (reference sequence). This CDR3 is built from 15 residues. Trimming removed 2 bases at V and 2 bases at J, with 9 bases between. The sequenced material came from blood. This clonotype was obtained from a woman aged 40 to 50 in good health. The chain couples TRBV27 to TRBJ1-4; D may be TRBD1 (5 bases). The CDR3 spells CASSLTGRTNEKLFF. In DNA, the CDR3 is TGTGCCAGCAGTTTAACAGGCCGTACTAATGAAAAACTGTTTTTT.